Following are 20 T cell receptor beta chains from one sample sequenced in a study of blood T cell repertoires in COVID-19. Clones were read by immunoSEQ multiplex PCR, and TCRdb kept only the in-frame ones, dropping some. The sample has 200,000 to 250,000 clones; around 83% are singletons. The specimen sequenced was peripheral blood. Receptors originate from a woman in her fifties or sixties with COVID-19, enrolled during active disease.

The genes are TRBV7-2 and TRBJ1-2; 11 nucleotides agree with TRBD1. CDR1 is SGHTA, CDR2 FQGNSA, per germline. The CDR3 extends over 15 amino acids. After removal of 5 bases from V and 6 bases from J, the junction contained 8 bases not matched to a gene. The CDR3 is CASSPSGDRGNGYTF. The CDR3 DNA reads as TGTGCCAGCAGCCCTAGTGGGGACAGGGGGAATGGCTACACCTTC.

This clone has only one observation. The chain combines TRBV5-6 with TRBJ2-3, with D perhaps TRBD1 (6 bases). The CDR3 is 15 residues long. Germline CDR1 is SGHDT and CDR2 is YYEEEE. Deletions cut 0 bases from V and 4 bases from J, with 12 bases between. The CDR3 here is CASSLVGATADTQYF. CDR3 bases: TGTGCCAGCAGCTTGGTGGGGGCGACCGCAGATACGCAGTATTTT.

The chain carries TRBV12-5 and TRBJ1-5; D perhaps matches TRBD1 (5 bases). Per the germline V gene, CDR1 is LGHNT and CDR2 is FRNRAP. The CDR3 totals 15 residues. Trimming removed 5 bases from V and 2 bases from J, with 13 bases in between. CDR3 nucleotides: TGTGCTAGTGGTCCCTCCGGGGGGGGCAATCAGCCCCAGCATTTT. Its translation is CASGPSGGGNQPQHF.

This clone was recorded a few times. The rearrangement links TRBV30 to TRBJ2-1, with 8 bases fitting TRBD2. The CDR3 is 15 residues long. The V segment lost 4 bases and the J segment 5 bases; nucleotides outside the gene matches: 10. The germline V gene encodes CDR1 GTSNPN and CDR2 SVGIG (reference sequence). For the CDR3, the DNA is TGTGCCTGGAATAGGGGAACTAGCGGAAACAATGAGCAGTTCTTC. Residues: CAWNRGTSGNNEQFF.

The CDR3 here is CASSVGAGQGVSEQYF. CDR3 DNA: TGTGCCAGCAGCGTAGGAGCGGGACAGGGGGTCTCCGAGCAGTACTTC. This chain connects TRBV9 to TRBJ2-7; TRBD1 matches 11 bases. Germline CDR1 and CDR2: SGDLS and YYNGEE. The CDR3 sequence is 16 residues long. J was trimmed by 6 bases and V by 0 bases; bases with no gene match: 8.

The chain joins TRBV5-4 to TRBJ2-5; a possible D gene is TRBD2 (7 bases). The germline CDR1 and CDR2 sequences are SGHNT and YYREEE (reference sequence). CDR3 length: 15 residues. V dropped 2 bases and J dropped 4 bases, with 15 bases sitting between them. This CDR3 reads CASSFGGGALETQYF. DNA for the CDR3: TGTGCCAGCAGCTTCGGAGGGGGGGCATTAGAGACCCAGTACTTC.

This CDR3 is CATSSGRDSNQPQHF. CDR3 coding DNA: TGTGCCACCAGCAGCGGGAGGGACAGCAATCAGCCCCAGCATTTT. This chain joins TRBV15 and TRBJ1-5; D perhaps matches TRBD1 (5 bases). This CDR3 spans 15 amino acids. Germline V gene data show CDR1 as LNHNV and CDR2 as YYDKDF (reference sequence). Trimming took off 3 bases at V and 1 base at J, with 10 bases between the two ends.

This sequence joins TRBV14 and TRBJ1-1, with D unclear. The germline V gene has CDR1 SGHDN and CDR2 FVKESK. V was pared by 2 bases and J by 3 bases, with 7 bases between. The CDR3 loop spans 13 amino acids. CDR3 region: CASSQQIHTEAFF. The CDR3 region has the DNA TGTGCCAGCAGCCAACAGATTCACACTGAAGCTTTCTTT.

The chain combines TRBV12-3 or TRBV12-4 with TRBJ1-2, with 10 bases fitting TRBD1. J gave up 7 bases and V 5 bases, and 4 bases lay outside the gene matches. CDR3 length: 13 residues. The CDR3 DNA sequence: TGTGCCAGCAGTCCGGACAGGGGGGGTGGCTACACCTTC. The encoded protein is CASSPDRGGGYTF.

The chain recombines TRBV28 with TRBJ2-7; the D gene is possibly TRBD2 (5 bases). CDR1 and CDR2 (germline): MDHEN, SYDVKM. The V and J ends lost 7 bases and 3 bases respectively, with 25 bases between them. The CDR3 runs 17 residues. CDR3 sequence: CASKRYTGLPPYYEQYF. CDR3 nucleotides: TGTGCCAGCAAGAGGTATACGGGATTACCTCCTTACTACGAGCAGTACTTC.

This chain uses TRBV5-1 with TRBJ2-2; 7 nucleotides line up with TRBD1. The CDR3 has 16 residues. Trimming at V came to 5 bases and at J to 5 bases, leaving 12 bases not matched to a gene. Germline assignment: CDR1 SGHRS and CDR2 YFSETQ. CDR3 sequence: CASRRASTGWTGELFF. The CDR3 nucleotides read TGCGCCAGCAGAAGGGCTTCGACAGGGTGGACCGGGGAGCTGTTTTTT.

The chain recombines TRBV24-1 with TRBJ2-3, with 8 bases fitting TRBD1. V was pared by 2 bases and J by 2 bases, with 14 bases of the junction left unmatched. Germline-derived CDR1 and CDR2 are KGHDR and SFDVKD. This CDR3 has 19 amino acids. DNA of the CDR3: TGTGCCACCAGTGATTCATCTTCGACAGGGGCTTATCACACAGATACGCAGTATTTT. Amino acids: CATSDSSSTGAYHTDTQYF.

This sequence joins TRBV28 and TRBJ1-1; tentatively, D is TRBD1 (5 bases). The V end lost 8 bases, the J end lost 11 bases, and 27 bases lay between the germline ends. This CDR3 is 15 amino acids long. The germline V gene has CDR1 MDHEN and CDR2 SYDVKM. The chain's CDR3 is CASGPSGTELGRAFF. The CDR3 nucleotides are TGTGCCAGCGGCCCCTCGGGGACTGAGCTTGGTCGGGCTTTCTTT.

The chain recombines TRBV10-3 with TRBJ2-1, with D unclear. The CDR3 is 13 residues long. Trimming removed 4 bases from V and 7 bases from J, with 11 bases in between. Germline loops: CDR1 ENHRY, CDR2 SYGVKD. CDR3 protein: CAISVELRNEQFF. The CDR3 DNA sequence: TGTGCCATCAGTGTTGAGTTGCGGAATGAGCAGTTCTTC.

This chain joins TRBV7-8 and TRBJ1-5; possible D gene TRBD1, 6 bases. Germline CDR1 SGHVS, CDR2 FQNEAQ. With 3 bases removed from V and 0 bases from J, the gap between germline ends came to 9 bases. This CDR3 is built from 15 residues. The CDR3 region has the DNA TGTGCCAGCAGCTTTAACAGGGATAGCAATCAGCCCCAGCATTTT. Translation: CASSFNRDSNQPQHF.

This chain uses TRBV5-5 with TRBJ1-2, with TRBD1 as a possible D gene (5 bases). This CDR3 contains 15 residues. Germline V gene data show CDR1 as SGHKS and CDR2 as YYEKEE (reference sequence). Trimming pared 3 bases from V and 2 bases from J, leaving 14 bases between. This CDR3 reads CASSSSWGVNYGYTF. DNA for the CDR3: TGTGCCAGCAGCTCGTCTTGGGGGGTGAACTATGGCTACACCTTC.

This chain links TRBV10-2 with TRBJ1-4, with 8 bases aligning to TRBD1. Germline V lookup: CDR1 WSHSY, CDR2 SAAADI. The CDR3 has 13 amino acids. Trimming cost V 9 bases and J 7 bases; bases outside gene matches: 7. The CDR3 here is CASAGGWGEKLFF. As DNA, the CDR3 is TGCGCCAGTGCAGGGGGCTGGGGTGAAAAACTGTTTTTT.

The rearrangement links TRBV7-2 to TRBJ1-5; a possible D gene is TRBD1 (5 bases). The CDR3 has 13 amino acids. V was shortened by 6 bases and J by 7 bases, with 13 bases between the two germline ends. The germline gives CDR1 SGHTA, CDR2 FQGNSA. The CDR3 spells CASSISQGQPQHF. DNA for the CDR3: TGTGCCAGCAGTATTAGCCAGGGCCAGCCCCAGCATTTT.

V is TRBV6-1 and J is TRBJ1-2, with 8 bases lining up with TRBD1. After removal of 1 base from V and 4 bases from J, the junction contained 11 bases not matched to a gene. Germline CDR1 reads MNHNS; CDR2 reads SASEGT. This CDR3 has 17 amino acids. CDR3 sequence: CASSEGWTGYIPYGYTF. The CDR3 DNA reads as TGTGCCAGCAGTGAAGGGTGGACAGGGTATATTCCCTATGGCTACACCTTC.

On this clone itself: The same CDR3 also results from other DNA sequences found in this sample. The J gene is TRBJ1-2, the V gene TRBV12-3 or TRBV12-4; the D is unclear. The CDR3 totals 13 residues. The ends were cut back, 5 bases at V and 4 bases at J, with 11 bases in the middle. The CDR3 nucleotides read TGTGCCAGCAGTCTCACGGGTGGCTATGGCTACACCTTC. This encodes CASSLTGGYGYTF.